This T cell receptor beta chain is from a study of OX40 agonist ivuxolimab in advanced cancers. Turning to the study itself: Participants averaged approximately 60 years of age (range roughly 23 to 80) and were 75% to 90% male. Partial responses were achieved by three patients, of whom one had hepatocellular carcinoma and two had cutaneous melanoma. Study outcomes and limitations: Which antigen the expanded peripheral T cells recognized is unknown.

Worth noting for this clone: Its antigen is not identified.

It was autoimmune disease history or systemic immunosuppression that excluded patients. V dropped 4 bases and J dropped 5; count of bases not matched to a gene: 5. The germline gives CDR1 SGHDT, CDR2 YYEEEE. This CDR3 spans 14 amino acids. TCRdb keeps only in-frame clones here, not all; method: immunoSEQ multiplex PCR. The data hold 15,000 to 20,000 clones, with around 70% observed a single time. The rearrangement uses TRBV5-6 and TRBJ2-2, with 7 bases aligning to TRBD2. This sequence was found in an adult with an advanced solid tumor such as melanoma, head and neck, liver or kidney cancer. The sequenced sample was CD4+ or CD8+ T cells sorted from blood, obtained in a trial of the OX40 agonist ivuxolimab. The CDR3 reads CASSISGGTGELFF. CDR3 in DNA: TGTGCCAGCAGCATATCCGGGGGGACCGGGGAGCTGTTTTTT.